The rows below give T cell receptor beta chains drawn from one sample of a study of T cell responses to AZD1222 COVID-19 vaccine. TCRdb's copy holds only in-frame clones and misses some; the assay was immunoSEQ multiplex PCR. The table includes roughly 96,000 clones, 88% detected once. Source: peripheral blood, taken 28 days after the second AZD1222 dose. These receptors all stem from an adult who received the AZD1222 COVID-19 vaccine. CDR3s include the opening cysteine and the closing phenylalanine or tryptophan. D genes are given only for firm matches. Clone size is not always given. Where it is, it says once, few, many or a class for expanded clones.

TRBJ1-1	.	.	TRBV20-1	TGCAGTGCTAGGGAGAACACTGAAGCTTTCTTT	CSARENTEAFF
TRBJ1-1	.	.	TRBV3-1/TRBV3-2	TGTGCCAGCAGCCAATTCCCGGGACATAAGAACACTGAAGCTTTCTTT	CASSQFPGHKNTEAFF
TRBJ1-1	.	.	TRBV12-3/TRBV12-4	TGTGCCAGCAGAGCACAGGGGAACACTGAAGCTTTCTTT	CASRAQGNTEAFF
TRBJ1-2	TRBD1	few	TRBV30	TGTGCCTGGAGTGTAACAGGGGGCGATGGCTACACCTTC	CAWSVTGGDGYTF
TRBJ2-2	.	.	TRBV3-1/TRBV3-2	TGTGCCAGCAGCCTCGGGCCGAACACCGGGGAGCTGTTTTTT	CASSLGPNTGELFF
TRBJ2-3	.	.	TRBV5-3	TGTGCCAGAAGCTTCACGAACTTCCTAGATACGCAGTATTTT	CARSFTNFLDTQYF
TRBJ2-5	.	.	TRBV5-5	TGTGCCAGCACACAGGGAGAGACCCAGTACTTC	CASTQGETQYF
TRBJ2-3	.	.	TRBV2	TGTGCCAGCACAGGGATTTCCACAGATACGCAGTATTTT	CASTGISTDTQYF
TRBJ1-1	.	.	TRBV30	TGTGCCTGGAGTAGGGACCTTTCGGGAGCTTTCTTT	CAWSRDLSGAFF
TRBJ1-1	.	.	TRBV19	TGTGCCAGTAGTATGAGACAGAACAGATTCATGAACACTGAAGCTTTCTTT	CASSMRQNRFMNTEAFF
TRBJ1-5	TRBD1	.	TRBV19	TGTGCCAGTAATCGACAGGGGGCCCAGCCCCAGCATTTT	CASNRQGAQPQHF
TRBJ2-3	TRBD2	.	TRBV7-8	TGTGCCAGCAGCGGACGGCCCACCACTAGCGGGGGGATCACAGATACGCAGTATTTT	CASSGRPTTSGGITDTQYF
TRBJ1-3	.	.	TRBV6-5	TGTGCCAGCAGTAGGCAGGGGATCGGAAACACCATATATTTT	CASSRQGIGNTIYF
TRBJ2-6	.	.	TRBV11-2	TGTGCCAGCAGCCTCCAGTTTTCTGGGGCCAACGTCCTGACTTTC	CASSLQFSGANVLTF
TRBJ2-2	.	.	TRBV20-1	TGCAGTGCCTCGCCTCTCGGGGAGCTGTTTTTT	CSASPLGELFF